This T cell receptor beta chain was obtained from a study of blood T cells in healthy people across ages. Notes on the study in general: The study could not conclusively compare naive and antigen-experienced cells, given its unsorted PBMCs.

A sample-barcoded 5' primer and a J-beta primer mix were used in a second PCR of about 6 to 11 cycles. From the 5' RACE reads, TCRdb called clonotypes with MiXCR, one entry per CDR3 protein. The sample contains some 1.5 million distinct CDR3 sequences, roughly 30% of which appear only once. This clonotype was observed a few times. The antigen remains undetermined. This CDR3 has 14 residues. Trimming removed 6 bases from V and 4 bases from J, with 15 bases in between. The V gene's germline CDR1 is SGHTA and CDR2 FQGNSA. This sequence joins TRBV7-2 and TRBJ2-5; D remains unclear. The material sequenced was blood. The clonotype was recovered from a woman in her 30s in good health. The CDR3 spells CASRAGPPGETQYF. CDR3 nucleotides: TGTGCCAGCAGGGCCGGGCCCCCGGGAGAGACCCAGTACTTC.